Below, 19 T cell receptor beta chains from the same sample are listed, as sequenced in a study of regulatory T cells in long-lasting Graves disease. Time point in this sample: newly diagnosed GD, antithyroid drugs for less than 3 months. From RNA extracted from PBMCs, the TCR library was made. Through Arm-PCR of CDR3 regions and iRepertoire HTBI primers, TCR beta libraries were built. One entry per CDR3 protein, called by TCRdb with MiXCR from the multiplex PCR reads. The sample consists of 550,000 to 600,000 distinct CDR3 sequences, 15% to 20% of them appearing once. The same data also went into a second study, on T cells in Graves' hyperthyroidism and ophthalmopathy.

The sample here was peripheral blood mononuclear cells (PBMCs), taken at new diagnosis, from a patient treated with antithyroid drugs. Every receptor here comes from a young man with Graves disease.

This clonotype was seen ten or more times. V is TRBV30 and J is TRBJ1-5, with TRBD1 matching 9 bases. J was trimmed by 6 bases and V by 2 bases; bases with no gene match: 8. Germline CDR1 GTSNPN, CDR2 SVGIG (reference sequence). This CDR3 contains 15 residues. CDR3 coding DNA: TGTGCCTGGAGTATTCCGGGACAGGGCTTTCAGCCCCAGCATTTT. Encoded protein: CAWSIPGQGFQPQHF.

V gene TRBV29-1 combines with J gene TRBJ2-2; 9 nucleotides align to TRBD1. CDR1 is SQVTM and CDR2 is ANQGSEA in the germline V gene. V lost 5 bases to trimming and J lost 6 bases; unmatched junction nucleotides: 10. This CDR3 is built from 15 residues. The CDR3 DNA is TGCAGCGTTTGCCTTTTGACAGGGGGACCCGGGGAGCTGTTTTTT. This encodes CSVCLLTGGPGELFF.

This clonotype appeared many times. The chain recombines TRBV2 with TRBJ2-4; D is uncertain. The V end was cut by 7 bases, the J end by 14 bases, with 21 bases between. CDR3 length equals 13 residues. Germline-derived CDR1 and CDR2 are SNHLY and FYNNEI. The CDR3 DNA reads as TGTGCCAGCACGAGGAACGGTGGCCGGGTAGAGTACTTC. Translation: CASTRNGGRVEYF.

In this sample, this clonotype turned up many times. The chain links TRBV7-2 to TRBJ2-7; D perhaps matches TRBD1 (5 bases). The germline CDR1 and CDR2 sequences are SGHTA and FQGNSA. The ends were cut back, 8 bases at V and 6 bases at J, with 14 bases in the middle. The CDR3 sequence is 12 residues long. The CDR3 protein is CASGHPRTEQYF. CDR3 sequence (DNA): TGTGCCAGCGGACATCCCCGAACCGAGCAGTACTTC.

This clonotype was seen at least ten times. The V gene is TRBV30, the J gene TRBJ1-5; D is unresolved. Looked up from germline, CDR1 is GTSNPN and CDR2 is SVGIG (reference sequence). The length of the CDR3 is 14 residues. The ends were cut back, 1 base at V and 0 bases at J, with 7 bases in the middle. The CDR3 sequence is CAWSGTYSNQPQHF. CDR3 sequence (DNA): TGTGCCTGGAGTGGGACGTATAGCAATCAGCCCCAGCATTTT.

This clonotype came up a few times. The chain couples TRBV4-1 to TRBJ1-2, with D hard to call. The CDR3 extends over 15 amino acids. The V gene lost 3 bases and the J gene lost 4 bases, with 15 bases spanning the gap. CDR1 is MGHRA, CDR2 YSYEKL, per germline. The CDR3, as DNA: TGCGCCAGCAGCCATGCCGGGAGGTGGGGCTATGGCTACACCTTC. Encoded protein: CASSHAGRWGYGYTF.

This clonotype was found many times. Without the conserved terminal phenylalanine or tryptophan, this CDR3 likely stems from a read error. V usage is TRBV13 and J usage is TRBJ1-2, with unresolved D. Germline CDR1 reads PRHDT; CDR2 reads FYEKMQ (reference sequence). The ends were cut back, 2 bases at V and 8 bases at J, with 9 bases in the middle. This CDR3 region has 12 residues. The CDR3 sequence: CASSLNTGGYTL. The CDR3, as DNA: TGTGCCAGCAGCTTAAATACGGGCGGCTACACCCTC.

This clonotype was picked up many times. The chain combines TRBV30 with TRBJ1-1; D unresolved. CDR1 is GTSNPN and CDR2 is SVGIG in the germline V gene (reference sequence). The V gene lost 0 bases and the J gene lost 2 bases, with 10 bases spanning the gap. CDR3 length: 14 amino acids. The CDR3: CAWSVVNSNTEAFF. Here the CDR3 DNA reads TGTGCCTGGAGTGTCGTTAACTCTAACACTGAAGCTTTCTTT.

J is TRBJ2-7 and V is TRBV19, with D uncertain. This CDR3 spans 14 amino acids. V shed 4 bases and J shed 1 base, with 11 bases lying between them. CDR1 is LNHDA and CDR2 is SQIVND in the germline V gene (reference sequence). The CDR3 DNA is TGTGCCAGTAGTAGTAGGATTAAGTCCTACGAGCAGTACTTC. Its translation is CASSSRIKSYEQYF.

This clonotype was recorded many times. This chain joins TRBV2 and TRBJ1-4; tentatively, D is TRBD1 (5 bases). The V gene's germline CDR1 is SNHLY and CDR2 FYNNEI. Trimming took off 6 bases at V and 6 bases at J, with 14 bases between the two ends. The length of the CDR3 is 14 residues. CDR3 amino acids: CASSEGTEYEKLFF. Here the CDR3 DNA reads TGTGCCAGCAGCGAGGGGACCGAATATGAAAAACTGTTTTTT.

The sample holds many counts of this clonotype. The CDR3 sequence is CSATKGGLAGQETQYF. The CDR3 nucleotides read TGCAGTGCTACTAAGGGGGGTCTAGCGGGGCAAGAGACCCAGTACTTC. The V call is TRBV20-1, the J call TRBJ2-5; TRBD2 agrees at 9 bases. CDR1 is DFQATT and CDR2 is SNEGSKA in the germline V gene (reference sequence). The CDR3 has 16 amino acids. V lost 4 bases, J lost 2 bases, and 11 bases stayed unmatched.

The gene calls are TRBV19 and TRBJ1-2; the D gene is possibly TRBD1 (5 bases). V lost 8 bases and J lost 4, with 17 bases in between. This CDR3 comprises 14 residues. Germline CDR1 is LNHDA and CDR2 is SQIVND (reference sequence). The CDR3 DNA is TGTGCCAGTCAACAGGCCTACCTGGGCTATGGCTACACCTTC. Translating gives CASQQAYLGYGYTF.

This clonotype was seen at least ten times. V is TRBV27 and J is TRBJ2-1; the match to TRBD2 covers 7 bases. Germline V lookup: CDR1 MNHEY, CDR2 SMNVEV (reference sequence). The CDR3 contains 14 residues. V shed 3 bases, J shed 5 bases, and the junction held 4 bases outside the gene matches. CDR3 in DNA: TGTGCCAGCAGTTTCGTTGCGGGAGACAATGAGCAGTTCTTC. Protein sequence: CASSFVAGDNEQFF.

This clonotype was observed many times. The chain combines TRBV6-1 with TRBJ2-7; tentatively, D is TRBD2 (6 bases). Trimming removed 4 bases from V and 6 bases from J, with 10 bases in between. In germline, CDR1 is MNHNS, CDR2 SASEGT. CDR3 length equals 12 residues. The CDR3 loop reads CASSGDSSEQYF. CDR3 coding DNA: TGTGCCAGCAGTGGGGACTCGAGCGAGCAGTACTTC.

This clonotype has just a few counts. The rearrangement links TRBV7-2 to TRBJ2-2, with D hard to call. The CDR3 runs 14 residues. V was pared by 11 bases and J by 1 base, with 14 bases between. In germline, CDR1 is SGHTA, CDR2 FQGNSA. This chain's CDR3 is CASNAVLNTGELFF. Here the CDR3 DNA reads TGTGCCTCAAATGCGGTTTTGAACACCGGGGAGCTGTTTTTT. The entire variable domain, with the rest obtained from reference TRBV7-2 and TRBJ2-2, is as follows: GAGVSQSPSNKVTEKGKDVELRCDPISGHTALYWYRQSLGQGLEFLIYFQGNSAPDKSGLPSDRFSAERTGGSVSTLTIQRTQQEDSAVYLCASNAVLNTGELFFGEGSRLTVL.

The V gene is TRBV20-1, the J gene TRBJ1-1; D remains ambiguous. Germline values: CDR1 DFQATT, CDR2 SNEGSKA (reference sequence). The CDR3 spans 13 residues. Trimming cost V 4 bases and J 7 bases, with 16 bases left between them. DNA for the CDR3: TGCAGTGCTATGTTTGCCCTTAAGGGTGAAGCTTTCTTT. As protein: CSAMFALKGEAFF.

The sample holds a few counts of this clonotype. The chain combines TRBV6-5 with TRBJ1-2; a possible D gene is TRBD1 (6 bases). Deletions cut 0 bases from V and 0 bases from J, with 14 bases between. The CDR3 has 17 amino acids. The germline CDR1 and CDR2 sequences are MNHEY and SVGAGI. The CDR3 DNA reads TGTGCCAGCAGTTACTCCAGGGGACGTTTAGCTAACTATGGCTACACCTTC. Its protein is CASSYSRGRLANYGYTF.

The rearrangement uses TRBV11-2 and TRBJ1-4, with 7 nucleotides matching TRBD1. CDR3 length: 16 residues. The V gene's germline CDR1 is SGHAT and CDR2 FQNNGV. Trimming took 1 base from V and 2 from J; bases not matched to a gene: 4. The CDR3 DNA is TGTGCCAGCAGCTTAGCCCTCAGGGGGACTAATGAAAAACTGTTTTTT. It is translated as CASSLALRGTNEKLFF.

A few counts support this clonotype. The genes are TRBV19 and TRBJ1-2, with 7 bases lining up with TRBD1. Unmatched junction bases numbered 4, after V lost 5 bases and J lost 4 bases. CDR1 and CDR2 (germline): LNHDA, SQIVND (reference sequence). The CDR3 consists of 13 residues. The CDR3: CASSPAGGYGYTF. CDR3 DNA sequence: TGTGCCAGTAGTCCGGCAGGGGGCTATGGCTACACCTTC.